This T cell receptor beta chain comes out of a study of T cell clonotyping in hematopoietic cell transplantation. Study results and limitations: CD4 and CD8 repertoire contributions could not be separated without sorting. At the given depth, recipient repertoires were over 95% de novo clonotypes.

TCRdb's copy holds only in-frame clones and misses some; the assay was immunoSEQ multiplex PCR. The sample includes 28,000 or so clones, around 95% of them seen just once. After removal of 8 bases from V and 2 bases from J, the junction contained 22 bases not matched to a gene. CDR3 length: 19 residues. Germline V gene sequence: CDR1 LNHDA, CDR2 SQIVND (reference sequence). As regards this clone: The antigen is not known.

V is TRBV19 and J is TRBJ1-2, with 8 bases that match TRBD1. Material: peripheral blood mononuclear cells. This receptor was identified in a man aged 50 to 60 in good health. Some clones in this sample may be carry-over from other donors' samples. Here the CDR3 DNA reads TGTGCCAGTGAAGGACAGGGCCATCACACCCCACCCCAAAACTATGGCTACACCTTC. Amino acids: CASEGQGHHTPPQNYGYTF.